These T cell receptor beta chains were read from a single sample in a study of shared clonotypes between healthy human individuals. Here immunoSEQ multiplex PCR was the method, and the copy in TCRdb shows in-frame clones only, minus some. Of some 790,000 clones in the sample, just under 75% were seen once. The sequenced material came from memory CD4+ T cells sorted from blood. These receptors all come from a woman aged 25 to 39 in good health. The CDR3 runs from the conserved cysteine through the conserved F or W. A D gene is named only where the DNA matches it firmly. The listing skips clone size in some rows; elsewhere it reads once, few, many or a size class.

TRBV11-1	TRBD2	TRBJ2-7	.	TGTGCCAGCAGCTCGTCCGGACTAGCGGGTGGCTACGAGCAGTACTTC	CASSSSGLAGGYEQYF
TRBV7-6	.	TRBJ1-1	.	TGTGCCAGCAGCCCCCGTGTGGGCGCAGACACTGAAGCTTTCTTT	CASSPRVGADTEAFF
TRBV28	.	TRBJ2-6	few	TGTGCCAGCAGCGACTCTGGGGCCAACGTCCTGACTTTC	CASSDSGANVLTF
TRBV5-1	.	TRBJ2-5	once	TGCGCCAGCAGCTTGGATGGACAGTCCCAAGAGACCCAGTACTTC	CASSLDGQSQETQYF
TRBV2	.	TRBJ1-1	.	TGTGCCAGCAGTAAAACGCAACGTGCTGGAGCTTTCTTT	CASSKTQRAGAFF
TRBV2	TRBD1	TRBJ1-1	.	TGTGCCAGCAGTGGCCGTGGGACAGGGTATACCAACACTGAAGCTTTCTTT	CASSGRGTGYTNTEAFF
TRBV2	.	TRBJ2-6	.	TGTGCCAGCAGTGAAGCCGGGGTCTTCGGGAGGGCCAACGTCCTGACTTTC	CASSEAGVFGRANVLTF
TRBV18	.	TRBJ2-7	.	TGTGCCAGCTCAGCATTCAACTACGAGCAGTACTTC	CASSAFNYEQYF
TRBV5-4	.	TRBJ2-7	few	TGTGCCAGCAGCTTCGTGTCAGGGGGGCCCTACGAGCAGTACTTC	CASSFVSGGPYEQYF
TRBV5-1	TRBD2	TRBJ2-3	once	TGCGCCAGCAGCTTGATAGCGGGAGGGATGACAGATACGCAGTATTTT	CASSLIAGGMTDTQYF
TRBV12-1	.	TRBJ2-7	.	TGTGCCAGCAGCCCGGGACTAGCGGGAGCCCCACCCCAGGAGCAGTACTTC	CASSPGLAGAPPQEQYF
TRBV7-2	.	TRBJ2-2	few	TGTGCCAGCAGCTGGACAATCGCGAACACCGGGGAGCTGTTTTTT	CASSWTIANTGELFF
TRBV5-1	TRBD2	TRBJ2-1	few	TGCGCCAGCAGCTTGGTGCCTAGCGGGGATCCCTACAATGAGCAGTTCTTC	CASSLVPSGDPYNEQFF
TRBV5-1	.	TRBJ1-1	.	TGCGCCAGCAGCTTTCTCAGCGAGAACACTGAAGCTTTCTTT	CASSFLSENTEAFF
TRBV28	.	TRBJ1-1	.	TGTGCCAGCAGACGAAGCTCTCTTTCGACTGAAGCTTTCTTT	CASRRSSLSTEAFF
TRBV4-2	.	TRBJ1-6	.	TGTGCCAGCAGCCAAGACCAGAATAATTCACCCCTCCACTTT	CASSQDQNNSPLHF
TRBV11-2	TRBD1	TRBJ1-1	.	TGTGCCAGCAGCCCACAGGGGCTTGTCACTGAAGCTTTCTTT	CASSPQGLVTEAFF
TRBV6-5	.	TRBJ1-2	.	TGTGCCATCAGTGAGTTGGGCCGACAGGATGGCTACACCTTC	CAISELGRQDGYTF
TRBV27	TRBD1	TRBJ1-2	.	TGTGCCAGCAGCCCCCGGACAGGGAGGAGCTACACCTTC	CASSPRTGRSYTF
TRBV9	.	TRBJ2-3	.	TGTGCCAGCAGCGTAGGGGGGCGGAGCACAGATACGCAGTATTTT	CASSVGGRSTDTQYF
TRBV6-4	TRBD1	TRBJ1-2	.	TGTGCCAGAACTCCGGGACAGGCAAACTATGGCTACACCTTC	CARTPGQANYGYTF
TRBV15	TRBD2	TRBJ2-1	.	TGTGCCACCAGCAGGACTAGCGGGGACTACAATGAGCAGTTCTTC	CATSRTSGDYNEQFF
TRBV28	.	TRBJ1-5	.	TGTGCCAGCAGGACAGTAGCGTATCAGCCCCAGCATTTT	CASRTVAYQPQHF
TRBV28	TRBD1	TRBJ2-7	few	TGTGCCAGCACCCCTAACAGGGGCTACGAGCAGTACTTC	CASTPNRGYEQYF
TRBV14	TRBD2	TRBJ2-7	.	TGTGCCAGCAGCCCCCTGGGGACTAGCGGCTACGAGCAGTACTTC	CASSPLGTSGYEQYF
TRBV19	.	TRBJ2-5	.	TGTGCCAGTACGAAAGGGGGGAACCTACAAGAGACCCAGTACTTC	CASTKGGNLQETQYF
TRBV15	.	TRBJ1-5	once	TGTGCCACCAGCATAAGCAGGGGTAATCAGCCCCAGCATTTT	CATSISRGNQPQHF
TRBV5-1	.	TRBJ2-7	.	TGCGCCAGCAGCTTGGTCCGGAGCTACGAGCAGTACTTC	CASSLVRSYEQYF
TRBV4-1	.	TRBJ1-4	.	TGCGCCAGCAGCCCTCGTCCTGTAGATGGGGAAAAACTGTTTTTT	CASSPRPVDGEKLFF
TRBV18	.	TRBJ1-5	.	TGTGCCAGCTCACCATTGGGCCAACCCCAGCATTTT	CASSPLGQPQHF
TRBV18	TRBD2	TRBJ2-1	many	TGTGCCAGCTCACCACCCGGTAGCGGGATTAGCCGAAGAAATGAGCAGTTCTTC	CASSPPGSGISRRNEQFF
TRBV11-2	TRBD1	TRBJ1-5	many	TGTGCCAGCAGCTTTGGCAGGGGGGAGGGTCAGCCCCAGCATTTT	CASSFGRGEGQPQHF
TRBV2	.	TRBJ1-5	.	TGTGCCAGCAGTGAAGCGTCGGGGTGGCAGCCCCAGCATTTT	CASSEASGWQPQHF
TRBV10-2	TRBD1	TRBJ1-2	.	TGCGCCAGCAGTGAGTCAAGACGAAGACAGGGCTATGGCTACACCTTC	CASSESRRRQGYGYTF
TRBV4-1	.	TRBJ2-7	.	TGCGCCAGCAGCCAAGATCGCCGCGAGCAGTACTTC	CASSQDRREQYF
TRBV2	.	TRBJ1-1	.	TGTGCCAGCAAACCTACTCATAGTTACACTGAAGCTTTCTTT	CASKPTHSYTEAFF
TRBV18	TRBD2	TRBJ2-7	.	TGTGCCAGCTCACTTAGCGGGGGGACCTACGAGCAGTACTTC	CASSLSGGTYEQYF
TRBV7-3	TRBD1	TRBJ2-2	.	TGTGCCAGCAGCTTAATGAAGACAGGGACCGGGGAGCTGTTTTTT	CASSLMKTGTGELFF
TRBV19	.	TRBJ2-1	.	TGTGCCAGTAGTATAGGAGGGGCTTACTATGAGCAGTTCTTC	CASSIGGAYYEQFF
TRBV27	.	TRBJ1-2	.	TGTGCCAGCAGAGCGGACGAGGGTGGCTACACCTTC	CASRADEGGYTF
TRBV19	TRBD1	TRBJ2-2	.	TGTGCCACCAGGGGTAGGACAGGGGATACCGGGGAGCTGTTTTTT	CATRGRTGDTGELFF
TRBV10-3	TRBD1	TRBJ2-2	once	TGTGCCATCTCAAAGGACAGGGTCGGCACCGGGGAGCTGTTTTTT	CAISKDRVGTGELFF
TRBV11-3	TRBD2	TRBJ2-2	few	TGTGCCAGCAGCTTCACTAGCGTGGCCGGGGAGCTGTTTTTT	CASSFTSVAGELFF
TRBV7-2	TRBD2	TRBJ2-3	.	TGTGCCAGCAGCTCGGGGCTAGCGGGAATCACAGATACGCAGTATTTT	CASSSGLAGITDTQYF
TRBV7-9	.	TRBJ2-2	.	TGTGCCAGCAGCTTAGCGGGTAGCAGGCCCGGGGAGCTGTTTTTT	CASSLAGSRPGELFF
TRBV7-2	TRBD2	TRBJ2-5	.	TGTGCCAGCAGCTCCAACACCCTAGCGGGAGGAGAGACCCAGTACTTC	CASSSNTLAGGETQYF
TRBV7-2	.	TRBJ2-2	few	TGTGCCAGCAGCCCAAATGCCCTAGCTAGCACCGGGGAGCTGTTTTTT	CASSPNALASTGELFF